This T cell receptor beta chain is drawn from a study of T cells in Graves' hyperthyroidism and ophthalmopathy. About the study: It was at initial diagnosis, before any treatment, that peripheral blood was collected.

Amplified TCR beta CDR3 regions came from RNA transcripts. Researchers ran a first-round RT-PCR on the TCR CDR3 using the HTBI primer set. MiXCR, applied by TCRdb to the multiplex PCR reads, yields one record per CDR3 protein. The table has under 550,000 distinct CDR3 sequences, approximately 13% seen once. Findings and limits, study-wide: The model foresaw ophthalmopathy a median 6.5 months prior to onset. A 13 V-J model separated ophthalmopathy from stable hyperthyroidism.

Concerning this clonotype itself: Antigen: not known.

The TCR comes from a woman in her late teens or twenties with Graves' hyperthyroidism. The sequenced sample was blood.

CDR3 loop: CASRESGGPSGANVLTF. Here the CDR3 DNA reads TGTGCCAGCAGGGAGTCAGGGGGCCCCTCTGGGGCCAACGTCCTGACTTTC. J is TRBJ2-6 and V is TRBV28, with 8 bases that match TRBD1. Germline values: CDR1 MDHEN, CDR2 SYDVKM. J was trimmed by 0 bases and V by 6 bases; bases with no gene match: 7. This CDR3 is built from 17 residues.